This record concerns one T cell receptor (beta chain) sequence. Its specificity is not known. The germline V gene has CDR1 MGHDK and CDR2 SYGVNS. The CDR3 is made up of 15 amino acids. V gave up 0 bases and J gave up 10 bases, with 16 bases separating them. This specimen belongs to a study of shared clonotypes between healthy human individuals. Study outcomes and limitations: Clonotypes not shared had lower generation probabilities than those common to all four donors.

TCRdb's table, derived via immunoSEQ multiplex PCR, lists solely in-frame clones and lacks some. Altogether about 1.1 million clones are present, 77% being singletons, with the ten largest covering 0.89%. The chain joins TRBV25-1 to TRBJ2-1; D call uncertain. Source material: memory CD4+ T cells from PBMCs. Subset given: CD45RA-negative fraction. This TCR derives from a man younger than 30 in good health. Some clones in this sample may be carry-over from other donors' samples. CDR3: CASSEYTPPRWEQFF. The CDR3 DNA reads TGTGCCAGCAGTGAATATACCCCCCCGCGGTGGGAGCAGTTCTTC. Together with reference TRBV25-1 and TRBJ2-1, the CDR3 gives the full variable domain: EADIYQTPRYLVIGTGKKITLECSQTMGHDKMYWYQQDPGMELHLIHYSYGVNSTEKGDLSSESTVSRIRTEHFPLTLESARPSHTSQYLCASSEYTPPRWEQFFGPGTRLTVL.